What follows are 20 T cell receptor beta chains derived from one specimen sequenced in a study of CD8 T cells in Susac syndrome (dated by TCRdb to about 2019). Receptor amplification or capture employed the immunoSEQ multiplex PCR assay. RNA was extracted with the RNeasy kit and roughly 0.45 to 1 ug was reverse transcribed using random hexamers. TCRdb took the public reads, trimmed them with fastp at Q25, ran MiXCR for clone calling and kept in-frame beta chains. Here each entry gathers all rows of one CDR3 protein and keeps the most common genes and DNA. The sample table lists hundreds of thousands of distinct CDR3 sequences, just over 90% of them with a count of one. Around 0.07% of the sample belongs to the ten largest clones. Input material: CD4+ T cells from PBMCs. The receptor source for this set is a human donor with multiple sclerosis.

The V and J genes are TRBV5-4 and TRBJ1-2; 9 bases are shared with TRBD1. Germline trimming cut 2 bases from V and 4 bases from J; bases unmatched to any gene: 6. The germline gives CDR1 SGHNT, CDR2 YYREEE (reference sequence). The CDR3 covers 15 residues. Written as DNA, the CDR3 is TGTGCCAGCAGCTTTAACAGGGGGCGCGGCTATGGCTACACCTTC. Translated: CASSFNRGRGYGYTF.

This clonotype has only a few counts. V is TRBV5-1 and J is TRBJ1-1, with TRBD1 matching over 8 bases. The CDR3 is 14 amino acids. Looked up from germline, CDR1 is SGHRS and CDR2 is YFSETQ. V lost 0 bases, J lost 7 bases, and 5 bases stayed unmatched. The CDR3 sequence is CASSLGQGAGEAFF. The DNA of the CDR3 is TGCGCCAGCAGCTTGGGCCAGGGGGCAGGTGAAGCTTTCTTT. The variable domain in full, completed from reference TRBV5-1 and TRBJ1-1, reads KAGVTQTPRYLIKTRGQQVTLSCSPISGHRSVSWYQQTPGQGLQFLFEYFSETQRNKGNFPGRFSGRQFSNSRSEMNVSTLELGDSALYLCASSLGQGAGEAFFGQGTRLTVV.

The V gene is TRBV6-5, the J gene TRBJ1-2; D unresolved. V gave up 1 base and J gave up 8 bases, with 8 bases separating them. Germline V gene sequence: CDR1 MNHEY, CDR2 SVGAGI. The CDR3 loop spans 12 amino acids. The CDR3 loop reads CASSYFPGGYTF. The DNA of the CDR3 is TGTGCCAGCAGTTACTTCCCGGGGGGCTACACCTTC.

The chain is built from TRBV9 and TRBJ2-3; D is possibly TRBD2 (6 bases). Per the germline V gene, CDR1 is SGDLS and CDR2 is YYNGEE. The length of the CDR3 is 14 residues. V shed 7 bases and J shed 2 bases, with 14 bases lying between them. CDR3 sequence: CASGTSGTTDTQYF. CDR3 coding DNA: TGTGCCAGCGGGACTTCAGGGACCACAGATACGCAGTATTTT.

This chain connects TRBV18 to TRBJ1-2; D is unclear. CDR1 is KGHSH and CDR2 is LQKENI in the germline V gene. V was shortened by 2 bases and J by 4 bases, with 11 bases between the two germline ends. This CDR3 is built from 14 residues. The CDR3 protein is CASSPTERAYGYTF. The CDR3 bases are TGTGCCAGCTCACCAACAGAAAGGGCCTATGGCTACACCTTC.

The chain couples TRBV7-9 to TRBJ1-1; D is unclear. This CDR3 has 13 residues. V lost 6 bases, J lost 2 bases, and 10 bases lay in between. The germline gives CDR1 SEHNR, CDR2 FQNEAQ (reference sequence). The CDR3 protein is CASRISRNTEAFF. The CDR3 DNA is TGTGCCAGCAGGATAAGTAGAAACACTGAAGCTTTCTTT.

The genes are TRBV20-1 and TRBJ2-2; maybe TRBD1 (6 bases). Germline CDR1 and CDR2: DFQATT and SNEGSKA (reference sequence). V dropped 3 bases and J dropped 4 bases, with 9 bases sitting between them. CDR3 length: 13 amino acids. Here the CDR3 DNA reads TGCAGTGCTAGGAGAGGGGGCACCGGGGAGCTGTTTTTT. It specifies CSARRGGTGELFF.

The chain combines TRBV5-1 with TRBJ2-5, with 7 bases lining up with TRBD2. The ends lost 1 base at V and 2 bases at J; junction bases unmatched: 11. This CDR3 comprises 17 residues. CDR1 and CDR2 (germline): SGHRS, YFSETQ. The CDR3 region is CASSLRVTPGGQETQYF. The DNA for the CDR3 is TGCGCCAGCAGCTTGCGGGTAACCCCGGGAGGACAAGAGACCCAGTACTTC.

The V call is TRBV2, the J call TRBJ1-1; D remains ambiguous. V lost 8 bases and J 0 bases, leaving 10 bases between the germline ends. Germline V gives CDR1 SNHLY, CDR2 FYNNEI. CDR3 length: 13 amino acids. CDR3 amino acids: CASEADLNTEAFF. CDR3 nucleotides: TGTGCCAGCGAGGCAGACTTGAACACTGAAGCTTTCTTT.

This clonotype was seen only once. The chain has TRBV19 and TRBJ2-7; TRBD1 matches 7 bases. The CDR3 length is 16 residues. Germline V gene lookup returns CDR1 LNHDA and CDR2 SQIVND (reference sequence). The CDR3 region has the DNA TGTGCAGACCCGAGCCCAACAGGGGACAGAGCCTACGAGCAGTACGTC. It is translated as CADPSPTGDRAYEQYV.

This clonotype appeared once. The chain is built from TRBV7-9 and TRBJ2-5; D might be TRBD2 (5 bases). CDR1 SEHNR and CDR2 FQNEAQ come from the germline V gene (reference sequence). The CDR3 length is 12 residues. The germline V and J ends were trimmed by 4 bases and 4 bases, with 7 bases remaining between them. The CDR3 reads CASSSEGETQYF. The CDR3 DNA is TGTGCCAGCAGCTCAGAGGGAGAGACCCAGTACTTC.

The genes are TRBV7-6 and TRBJ2-1; D perhaps matches TRBD2 (6 bases). CDR3 length: 16 amino acids. Germline CDR1 SGHVS, CDR2 FNYEAQ. V lost 5 bases and J lost 9, with 23 bases in between. CDR3 in amino acids: CASSQEGTQARSEQFF. The CDR3 nucleotides read TGTGCCAGCAGCCAGGAGGGGACTCAGGCTCGTAGTGAGCAGTTCTTC.

The chain uses TRBV7-3 and TRBJ2-3; D may be TRBD1 (6 bases). With 0 bases removed from V and 4 bases from J, the gap between germline ends came to 8 bases. The CDR3 is 14 amino acids. Germline values: CDR1 SGHTA, CDR2 FQGTGA. This chain's CDR3 is CASSLTGQPDTQYF. CDR3 DNA: TGTGCCAGCAGCTTAACGGGACAACCAGATACGCAGTATTTT.

The chain recombines TRBV2 with TRBJ1-2; TRBD1 might be the D (5 bases). Germline-derived CDR1 and CDR2 are SNHLY and FYNNEI. With 10 bases removed from V and 4 bases from J, the gap between germline ends came to 19 bases. CDR3 length: 14 amino acids. As DNA, the CDR3 is TGTGCCACCAGGCGGGATGGGACTGCCTATGGCTACACCTTC. Translating gives CATRRDGTAYGYTF.

This chain joins TRBV11-2 and TRBJ2-7, with D perhaps assigned TRBD1 or TRBD2 (5 bases each). Germline values: CDR1 SGHAT, CDR2 FQNNGV. V was cut by 2 bases and J by 3 bases, with 14 bases left in between. The CDR3 length is 15 residues. CDR3 sequence reads: CASSLSDIGGYEQYF. The CDR3 DNA follows: TGTGCCAGCAGCTTATCGGACATTGGGGGCTACGAGCAGTACTTC. The variable domain in full, completed from reference TRBV11-2 and TRBJ2-7, reads EAGVAQSPRYKIIEKRQSVAFWCNPISGHATLYWYQQILGQGPKLLIQFQNNGVVDDSQLPKDRFSAERLKGVDSTLKIQPAKLEDSAVYLCASSLSDIGGYEQYFGPGTRLTVT.

The rearrangement joins TRBV5-1 to TRBJ1-4, with D unresolved. The germline V and J ends were trimmed by 5 bases and 0 bases, with 11 bases remaining between them. Germline loops: CDR1 SGHRS, CDR2 YFSETQ. The CDR3 is 15 residues long. For the CDR3, the DNA is TGCGCCAGCAGTCCTTCCACCGCAACTAATGAAAAACTGTTTTTT. As protein: CASSPSTATNEKLFF.

The genes are TRBV15 and TRBJ2-3; D remains ambiguous. V was cut by 3 bases and J by 7 bases, with 11 bases left in between. Germline V gene sequence: CDR1 LNHNV, CDR2 YYDKDF (reference sequence). The CDR3 loop spans 13 amino acids. CDR3 residues: CATSSLIRNTQYF. CDR3 coding DNA: TGTGCCACCAGCAGCCTGATACGTAATACGCAGTATTTT.

This clonotype was seen only once. This chain joins TRBV19 and TRBJ2-3; 10 bases match TRBD2. Germline lookup yields CDR1 LNHDA and CDR2 SQIVND (reference sequence). The CDR3 is made up of 15 amino acids. J was trimmed by 4 bases and V by 5 bases; bases with no gene match: 6. The CDR3 loop reads CASSPSSGGSDTQYF. The CDR3 nucleotides are TGTGCCAGTAGTCCGTCTAGCGGGGGATCAGATACGCAGTATTTT.

This sequence joins TRBV27 and TRBJ1-5, with a tentative D call TRBD1 (6 bases). This CDR3 is 18 amino acids long. V gave up 4 bases and J gave up 3 bases, with 22 bases separating them. The germline V gene encodes CDR1 MNHEY and CDR2 SMNVEV (reference sequence). The chain's CDR3 is CASSSFPPDSLVNQPQHF. In DNA form, the CDR3 reads TGTGCCAGCAGTTCTTTCCCCCCGGACAGTCTAGTCAATCAGCCCCAGCATTTT.

The rearrangement joins TRBV12-3 or TRBV12-4 to TRBJ1-1; D unclear. The CDR3 is 14 amino acids. V was trimmed by 3 bases and J by 6 bases, leaving 14 bases between them. The CDR3 nucleotides are TGTGCCAGCAGTTTCGAAACAAAAGGTCCTGAAGCTTTCTTT. Its protein product is CASSFETKGPEAFF.